This paragraph covers one T cell receptor (beta chain) sequence. The antigen remains unidentified. This PCR relied on a set of 60 Vbeta primers and 13 Jbeta primers. Using immunoSEQ multiplex PCR, the repertoire was profiled, and TCRdb retains in-frame clones only, with some absent. The data hold under 200,000 clones, with roughly four fifths observed a single time. The record originates from a study of cytomegalovirus exposure and HLA in healthy donors. Study-level results: A later analysis linked a missense variant in DCLRE1C to the trimming of TCR beta V and J genes.

Germline V lookup: CDR1 MNHEY, CDR2 SVGAGI. The CDR3 loop spans 14 amino acids. V trimming: 6 bases; J trimming: 4 bases; junction bases outside the gene matches: 6. V gene TRBV6-5 combines with J gene TRBJ1-2; TRBD1 aligns across 9 bases. The sequence derives from a female donor in good health and CMV-seronegative. Material: PBMCs. The CDR3 is CASRPTTGGYGYTF. For the CDR3, the DNA is TGTGCCAGCAGACCCACGACAGGGGGCTATGGCTACACCTTC.